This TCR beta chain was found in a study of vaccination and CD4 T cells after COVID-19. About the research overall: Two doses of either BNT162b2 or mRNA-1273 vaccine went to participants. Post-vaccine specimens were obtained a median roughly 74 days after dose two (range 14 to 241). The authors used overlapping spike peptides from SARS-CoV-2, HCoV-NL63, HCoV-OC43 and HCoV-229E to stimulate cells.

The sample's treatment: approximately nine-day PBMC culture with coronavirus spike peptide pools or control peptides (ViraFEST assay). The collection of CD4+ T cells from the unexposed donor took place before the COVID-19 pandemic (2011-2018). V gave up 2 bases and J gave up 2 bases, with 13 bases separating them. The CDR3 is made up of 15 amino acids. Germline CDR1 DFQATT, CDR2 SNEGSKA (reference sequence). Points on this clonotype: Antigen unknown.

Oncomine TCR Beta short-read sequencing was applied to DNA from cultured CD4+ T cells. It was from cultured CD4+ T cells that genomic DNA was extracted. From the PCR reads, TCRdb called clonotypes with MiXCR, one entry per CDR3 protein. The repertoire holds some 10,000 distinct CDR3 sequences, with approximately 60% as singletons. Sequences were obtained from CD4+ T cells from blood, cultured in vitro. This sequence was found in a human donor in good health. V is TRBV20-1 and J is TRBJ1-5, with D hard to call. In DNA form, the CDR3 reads TGCAGTGCTAGAACAGCGGAATCGGGCAATCAGCCCCAGCATTTT. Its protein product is CSARTAESGNQPQHF.